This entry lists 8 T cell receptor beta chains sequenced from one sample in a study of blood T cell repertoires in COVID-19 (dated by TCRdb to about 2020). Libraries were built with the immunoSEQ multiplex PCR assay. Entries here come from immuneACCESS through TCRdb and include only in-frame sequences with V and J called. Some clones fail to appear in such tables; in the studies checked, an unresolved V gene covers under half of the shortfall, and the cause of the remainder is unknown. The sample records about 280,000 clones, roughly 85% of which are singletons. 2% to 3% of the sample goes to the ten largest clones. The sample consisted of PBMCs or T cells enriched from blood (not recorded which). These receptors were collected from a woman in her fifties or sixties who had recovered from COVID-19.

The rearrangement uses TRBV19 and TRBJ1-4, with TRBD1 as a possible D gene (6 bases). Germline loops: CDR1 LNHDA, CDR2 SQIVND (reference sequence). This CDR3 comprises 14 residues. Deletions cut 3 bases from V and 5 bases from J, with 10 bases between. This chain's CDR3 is CASSIRQENEKLFF. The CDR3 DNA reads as TGTGCCAGTAGTATCCGACAGGAGAATGAAAAACTGTTTTTT. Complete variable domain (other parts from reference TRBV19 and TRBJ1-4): DGGITQSPKYLFRKEGQNVTLSCEQNLNHDAMYWYRQDPGQGLRLIYYSQIVNDFQKGDIAEGYSVSREKKESFPLTVTSAQKNPTAFYLCASSIRQENEKLFFGSGTQLSVL.

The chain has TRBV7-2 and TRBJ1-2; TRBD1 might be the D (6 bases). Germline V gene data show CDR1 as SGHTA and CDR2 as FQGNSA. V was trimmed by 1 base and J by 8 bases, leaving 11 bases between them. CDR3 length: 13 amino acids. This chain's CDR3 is CASSLEGVWGYTF. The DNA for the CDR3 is TGTGCCAGCAGCTTAGAGGGGGTTTGGGGCTACACCTTC. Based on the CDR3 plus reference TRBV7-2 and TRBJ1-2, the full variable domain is GAGVSQSPSNKVTEKGKDVELRCDPISGHTALYWYRQSLGQGLEFLIYFQGNSAPDKSGLPSDRFSAERTGGSVSTLTIQRTQQEDSAVYLCASSLEGVWGYTFGSGTRLTVV.

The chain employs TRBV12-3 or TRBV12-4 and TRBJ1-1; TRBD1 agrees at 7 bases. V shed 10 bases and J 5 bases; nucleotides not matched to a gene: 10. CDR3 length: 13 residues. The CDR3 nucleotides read TGTGCCACCGCGGGACAGAGGGAGACTGAAGCTTTCTTT. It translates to CATAGQRETEAFF.

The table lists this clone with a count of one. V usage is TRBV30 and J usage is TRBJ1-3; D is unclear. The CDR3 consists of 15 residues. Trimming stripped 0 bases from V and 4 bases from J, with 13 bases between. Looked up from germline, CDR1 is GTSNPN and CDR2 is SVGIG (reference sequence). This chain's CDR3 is CAWSVQRQAGNTIYF. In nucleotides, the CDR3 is TGTGCCTGGAGTGTACAACGGCAGGCAGGAAACACCATATATTTT.

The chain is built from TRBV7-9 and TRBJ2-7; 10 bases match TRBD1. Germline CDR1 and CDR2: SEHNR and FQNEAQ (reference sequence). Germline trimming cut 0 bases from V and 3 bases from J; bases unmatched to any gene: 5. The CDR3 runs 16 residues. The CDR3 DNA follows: TGTGCCAGCAGCTTAGCGGAAGGGACAGGGGTCTACGAGCAGTACTTC. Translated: CASSLAEGTGVYEQYF.

In nucleotides, the CDR3 is TGTGCCAGCAGACGGGGACAGGAGGGCTCACCCCTCCACTTT. This translates into CASRRGQEGSPLHF. The chain joins TRBV28 to TRBJ1-6; 8 bases are a match to TRBD1. V lost 6 bases, J lost 10 bases, and 8 bases stayed unmatched. Germline V CDR1 and CDR2: MDHEN, SYDVKM. The CDR3 covers 14 residues.

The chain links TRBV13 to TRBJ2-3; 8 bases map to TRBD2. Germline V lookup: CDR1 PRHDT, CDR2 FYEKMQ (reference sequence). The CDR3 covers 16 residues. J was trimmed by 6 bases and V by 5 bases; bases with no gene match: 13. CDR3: CASSAGGTTVTDTQYF. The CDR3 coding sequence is TGTGCCAGCAGCGCGGGGGGCACTACAGTGACCGATACGCAGTATTTT.

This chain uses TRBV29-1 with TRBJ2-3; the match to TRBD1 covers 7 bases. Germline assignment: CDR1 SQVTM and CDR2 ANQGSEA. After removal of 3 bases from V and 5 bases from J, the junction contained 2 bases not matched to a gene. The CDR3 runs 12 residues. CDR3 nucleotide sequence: TGCAGCGTTGACCCAGGGGGAGATACGCAGTATTTT. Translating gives CSVDPGGDTQYF.